The entry that follows covers one T cell receptor (beta chain) sequence. As it was prepared, the TCRbeta library received unique molecular identifiers. TCRdb re-derived calls from the PCR reads in MiXCR, one entry per CDR3 protein. Seen here are about 98,000 distinct CDR3 sequences, roughly a quarter observed once, and the top ten hold roughly 23%. The sample belongs to a study of T-cell reconstitution after alpha-beta-depleted transplantation in children. Germline CDR1 and CDR2: MDHEN and SYDVKM. CDR3 length: 11 amino acids. The V and J ends lost 1 base and 7 bases respectively, with 5 bases between them.

The chain couples TRBV28 to TRBJ2-7; no clear D. This material consisted of PBMCs, taken before TCRalphabeta/CD19-depleted stem cell transplant. This TCR was recovered from a boy younger than 10 with acute lymphoblastic leukemia, due to receive a stem cell transplant. The CDR3 here is CASSLSREQYF. The CDR3 DNA reads TGTGCCAGCAGTTTATCCCGGGAGCAGTACTTC. The full variable domain, rest sourced from reference TRBV28 and TRBJ2-7, is DVKVTQSSRYLVKRTGEKVFLECVQDMDHENMFWYRQDPGLGLRLIYFSYDVKMKEKGDIPEGYSVSREKKERFSLILESASTNQTSMYLCASSLSREQYFGPGTRLTVT.